This TCR beta chain was sequenced for a study of control samples from healthy donors and cancer patients. TCRdb's table, derived via immunoSEQ multiplex PCR, lists solely in-frame clones and lacks some. The sample records roughly 100,000 clones, around 90% being singletons. What was sequenced was blood. This TCR came from a woman between 18 and 29 years old in good health.

This CDR3 is CSVDIWRATDTQYF. Here the CDR3 DNA reads TGCAGCGTTGACATCTGGAGGGCCACAGATACGCAGTATTTT. This chain joins TRBV29-1 and TRBJ2-3; D perhaps matches TRBD2 (6 bases). The CDR3 spans 14 residues. Deletions cut 3 bases from V and 2 bases from J, with 12 bases between. Germline V gene data show CDR1 as SQVTM and CDR2 as ANQGSEA.